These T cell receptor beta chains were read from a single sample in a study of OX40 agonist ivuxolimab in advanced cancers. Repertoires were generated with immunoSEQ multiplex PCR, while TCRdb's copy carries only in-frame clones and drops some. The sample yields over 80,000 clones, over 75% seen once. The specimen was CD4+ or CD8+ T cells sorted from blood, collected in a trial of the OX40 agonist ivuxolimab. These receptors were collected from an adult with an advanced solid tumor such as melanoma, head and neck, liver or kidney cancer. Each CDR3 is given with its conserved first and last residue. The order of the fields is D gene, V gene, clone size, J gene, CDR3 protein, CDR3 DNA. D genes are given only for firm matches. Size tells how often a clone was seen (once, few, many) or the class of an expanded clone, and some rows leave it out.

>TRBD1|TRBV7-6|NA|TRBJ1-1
CASSFRQGLETNTEAFF
TGTGCCAGCAGCTTTAGACAGGGACTAGAAACGAACACTGAAGCTTTCTTT
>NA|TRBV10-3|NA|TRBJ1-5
CAISESFRTGNQPQHF
TGTGCCATCAGTGAGTCGTTTAGGACGGGGAATCAGCCCCAGCATTTT
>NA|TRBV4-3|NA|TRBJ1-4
CASSQGAAGTNEKLFF
TGCGCCAGCAGCCAAGGGGCAGCGGGGACTAATGAAAAACTGTTTTTT
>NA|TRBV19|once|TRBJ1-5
CASSIIENNQPQHF
TGTGCCAGTAGTATAATAGAAAACAATCAGCCCCAGCATTTT
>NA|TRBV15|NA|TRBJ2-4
CATSRDFRGGGNIQYF
TGTGCCACCAGCAGAGATTTTCGGGGAGGGGGAAACATTCAGTACTTC
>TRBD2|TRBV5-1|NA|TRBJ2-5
CASSSTSAQETQYF
TGCGCCAGCAGCTCGACTAGCGCTCAAGAGACCCAGTACTTC
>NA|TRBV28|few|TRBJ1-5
CASSLSLGIPNQPQHF
TGTGCCAGCAGTTTATCGTTGGGGATTCCAAATCAGCCCCAGCATTTT
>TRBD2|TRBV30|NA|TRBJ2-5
CAWSVLAGTGGETQYF
TGTGCCTGGAGTGTACTGGCGGGAACCGGGGGGGAGACCCAGTACTTC
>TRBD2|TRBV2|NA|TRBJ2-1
CASVRAGGWGEQFF
TGTGCCAGCGTCAGGGCGGGAGGATGGGGTGAGCAGTTCTTC
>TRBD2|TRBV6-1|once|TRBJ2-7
CASSETKSSGVYEQYF
TGTGCCAGCAGTGAAACAAAGTCTAGCGGAGTCTACGAGCAGTACTTC
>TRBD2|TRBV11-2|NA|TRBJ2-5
CASSPGTSGTVLGETQYF
TGTGCCAGCAGCCCAGGGACTAGCGGGACAGTGTTAGGAGAGACCCAGTACTTC
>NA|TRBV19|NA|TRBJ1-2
CASSADPFWVGYGYTF
TGTGCCAGTAGTGCCGACCCGTTTTGGGTTGGCTATGGCTACACCTTC
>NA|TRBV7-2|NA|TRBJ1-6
CASSQPRGTLHF
TGTGCCAGCAGCCAACCCAGGGGTACCCTCCACTTT
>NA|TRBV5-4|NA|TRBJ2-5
CASSLVSLQETQYF
TGTGCCAGCAGCTTGGTTTCCTTACAAGAGACCCAGTACTTC
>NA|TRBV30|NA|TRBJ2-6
CAWSWGSGANVLTF
TGTGCCTGGAGTTGGGGGTCTGGGGCCAACGTCCTGACTTTC
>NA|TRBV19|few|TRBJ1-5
CASSRGDTNSNQPQHF
TGTGCCAGTAGTCGCGGGGACACCAATAGCAATCAGCCCCAGCATTTT